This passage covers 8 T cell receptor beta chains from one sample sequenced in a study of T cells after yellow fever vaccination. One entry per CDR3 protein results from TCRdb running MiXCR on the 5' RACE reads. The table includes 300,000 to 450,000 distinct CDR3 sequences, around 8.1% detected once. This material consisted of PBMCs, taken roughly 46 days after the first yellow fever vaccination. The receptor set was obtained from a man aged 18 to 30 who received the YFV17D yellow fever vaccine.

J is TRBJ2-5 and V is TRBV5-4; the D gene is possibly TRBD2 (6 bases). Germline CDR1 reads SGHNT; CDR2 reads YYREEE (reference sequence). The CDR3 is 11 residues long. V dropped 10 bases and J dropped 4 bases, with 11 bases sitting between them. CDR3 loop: CALGTPETQYF. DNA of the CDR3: TGTGCCCTAGGGACTCCAGAGACCCAGTACTTC.

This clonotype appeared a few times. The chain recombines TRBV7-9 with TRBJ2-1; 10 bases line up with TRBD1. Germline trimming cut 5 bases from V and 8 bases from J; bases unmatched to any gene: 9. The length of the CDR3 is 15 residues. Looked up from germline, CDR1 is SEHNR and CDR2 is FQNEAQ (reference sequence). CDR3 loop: CASSPRTGGVYEQFF. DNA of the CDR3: TGTGCCAGCAGCCCCCGGACAGGGGGGGTCTATGAGCAGTTCTTC.

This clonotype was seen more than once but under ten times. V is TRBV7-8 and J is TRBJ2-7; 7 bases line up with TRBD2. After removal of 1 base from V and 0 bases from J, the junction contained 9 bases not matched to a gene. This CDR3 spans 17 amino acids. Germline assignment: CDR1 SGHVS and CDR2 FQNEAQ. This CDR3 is CASSLGPPAGTSYEQYV. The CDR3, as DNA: TGTGCCAGCAGCTTAGGCCCTCCAGCGGGGACCTCCTACGAGCAGTACGTC.

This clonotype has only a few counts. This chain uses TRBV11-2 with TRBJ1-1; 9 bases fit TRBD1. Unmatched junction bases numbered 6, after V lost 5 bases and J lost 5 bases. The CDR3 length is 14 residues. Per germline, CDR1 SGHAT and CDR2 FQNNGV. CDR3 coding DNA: TGTGCCAGCAGCCGCGCGGGACAGGGTACTGAAGCTTTCTTT. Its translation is CASSRAGQGTEAFF. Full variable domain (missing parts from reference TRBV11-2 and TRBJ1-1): EAGVAQSPRYKIIEKRQSVAFWCNPISGHATLYWYQQILGQGPKLLIQFQNNGVVDDSQLPKDRFSAERLKGVDSTLKIQPAKLEDSAVYLCASSRAGQGTEAFFGQGTRLTVV.

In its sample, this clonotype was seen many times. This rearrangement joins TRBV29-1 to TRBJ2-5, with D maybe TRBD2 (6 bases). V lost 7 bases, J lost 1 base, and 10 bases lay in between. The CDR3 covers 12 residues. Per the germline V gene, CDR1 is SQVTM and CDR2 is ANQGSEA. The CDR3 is CSGGGTQETQYF. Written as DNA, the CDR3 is TGCAGCGGTGGGGGGACCCAAGAGACCCAGTACTTC.

The CDR3 region is CASSLAGASTDTQYF. The CDR3 DNA reads as TGCGCCAGCAGCTTGGCCGGTGCTAGCACAGATACGCAGTATTTT. This chain joins TRBV5-1 and TRBJ2-3; D gene ambiguous. The CDR3 covers 15 residues. Per the germline V gene, CDR1 is SGHRS and CDR2 is YFSETQ. Trimming removed 0 bases from V and 0 bases from J, with 8 bases in between.

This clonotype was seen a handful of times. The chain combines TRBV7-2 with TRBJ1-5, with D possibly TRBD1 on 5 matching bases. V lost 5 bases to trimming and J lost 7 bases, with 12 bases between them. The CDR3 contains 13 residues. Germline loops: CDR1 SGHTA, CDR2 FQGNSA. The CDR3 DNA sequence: TGTGCCAGCAGCCCCGGACAAATCCAGCCCCAGCATTTT. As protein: CASSPGQIQPQHF.

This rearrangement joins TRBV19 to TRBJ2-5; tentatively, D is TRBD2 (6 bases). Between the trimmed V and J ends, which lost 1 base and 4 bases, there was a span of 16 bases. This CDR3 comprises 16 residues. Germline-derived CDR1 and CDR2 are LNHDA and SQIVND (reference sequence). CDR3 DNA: TGTGCCAGTAGTATAGGACGGCAGGCCGGGGGAGAGACCCAGTACTTC. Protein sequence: CASSIGRQAGGETQYF. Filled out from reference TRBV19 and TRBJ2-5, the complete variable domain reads DGGITQSPKYLFRKEGQNVTLSCEQNLNHDAMYWYRQDPGQGLRLIYYSQIVNDFQKGDIAEGYSVSREKKESFPLTVTSAQKNPTAFYLCASSIGRQAGGETQYFGPGTRLLVL.